These 32 T cell receptor beta chains originate from one sample sequenced in a study of cytomegalovirus exposure and HLA in healthy donors. The PCR was carried out with 60 Vbeta primers and 13 Jbeta primers. The table came from immunoSEQ multiplex PCR; TCRdb's copy has only in-frame clones and leaves some out. The sample records about 170,000 clones, around 74% being singletons. The material sequenced was PBMCs. Receptors originate from a female donor in good health and CMV-seronegative.

CDR3 protein: CASSLGGGAPNEQFF. The CDR3, as DNA: TGTGCCAGCAGCTTAGGCGGGGGGGCCCCCAATGAGCAGTTCTTC. This sequence joins TRBV7-3 and TRBJ2-1; 9 nucleotides align to TRBD2. Trimming took 2 bases from V and 6 from J; bases not matched to a gene: 5. Germline V CDR1 and CDR2: SGHTA, FQGTGA. There are 15 residues in the CDR3.

The chain couples TRBV1 to TRBJ2-7; TRBD2, the table's D call, lacks a check against the DNA. TRBV1 is assigned pseudogene status. The CDR3 is 19 residues long. The CDR3 nucleotides read TGCACCAGCAGCCCGAGGCGGGAGCGGGGGCCCTACACCTCCTACGAGCAGTACTTC. Its protein product is CTSSPRRERGPYTSYEQYF.

The J gene is TRBJ2-7, the V gene TRBV5-4, with 7 bases that match TRBD1. Germline V gene sequence: CDR1 SGHNT, CDR2 YYREEE (reference sequence). The ends lost 3 bases at V and 3 bases at J; junction bases unmatched: 6. CDR3 length: 14 amino acids. This CDR3 is CASSSPDRNYEQYF. CDR3 in DNA: TGTGCCAGCAGCTCGCCGGACAGGAACTACGAGCAGTACTTC.

The rearrangement links TRBV27 to TRBJ2-7; TRBD1 matches 11 bases. Germline V gives CDR1 MNHEY, CDR2 SMNVEV (reference sequence). The CDR3 consists of 14 residues. J gave up 12 bases and V 4 bases, and 11 bases lay outside the gene matches. The CDR3 protein is CASSSGDRGTDRYF. The CDR3, as DNA: TGTGCCAGCAGTTCTGGGGACAGGGGGACGGATAGGTACTTC.

The chain uses TRBV5-6 and TRBJ2-7; 9 bases are shared with TRBD1. J gave up 3 bases and V 3 bases, and 7 bases lay outside the gene matches. Germline CDR1 and CDR2: SGHDT and YYEEEE. This CDR3 is 15 amino acids long. The CDR3 DNA sequence: TGTGCCAGCAGCTCCGCCCGGGACAGGGACTACGAGCAGTACTTC. This encodes CASSSARDRDYEQYF. The whole variable domain, remainder taken from reference TRBV5-6 and TRBJ2-7, is DAGVTQSPTHLIKTRGQQVTLRCSPKSGHDTVSWYQQALGQGPQFIFQYYEEEERQRGNFPDRFSGHQFPNYSSELNVNALLLGDSALYLCASSSARDRDYEQYFGPGTRLTVT.

CDR3 sequence: CASTQGTGREEGYTF. DNA of the CDR3: TGTGCCAGCACCCAAGGGACAGGCAGAGAGGAGGGCTACACCTTC. This chain links TRBV6-5 with TRBJ1-2, with 8 bases identical to TRBD1. J gave up 8 bases and V 7 bases, and 15 bases lay outside the gene matches. This CDR3 has 15 residues. Germline lookup yields CDR1 MNHEY and CDR2 SVGAGI.

In its sample, this clone was seen a few times. This chain links TRBV13 with TRBJ2-3; TRBD2 matches 9 bases. CDR1 PRHDT and CDR2 FYEKMQ come from the germline V gene (reference sequence). J lost 0 bases, V lost 2 bases, and 12 bases had no gene match. The CDR3 is 19 residues long. The CDR3 DNA reads as TGTGCCAGCAGCTTACTCGGGGCGGGGGGGACTTCTAGCACAGATACGCAGTATTTT. Translated, it gives CASSLLGAGGTSSTDTQYF.

J is TRBJ2-1 and V is TRBV7-6; D possibly corresponds to TRBD2 (5 bases). This CDR3 spans 12 amino acids. With 5 bases removed from V and 5 bases from J, the gap between germline ends came to 7 bases. CDR1 is SGHVS and CDR2 is FNYEAQ in the germline V gene. In DNA form, the CDR3 reads TGTGCCAGCAGCAAACTAGACAATGAGCAGTTCTTC. This encodes CASSKLDNEQFF.

This chain uses TRBV18 with TRBJ1-6; tentative D call: TRBD1 (6 bases). The CDR3 covers 15 residues. Germline CDR1 KGHSH, CDR2 LQKENI. The V end was cut by 2 bases, the J end by 5 bases, with 10 bases between. Here the CDR3 reads CASSPYPGDNSPLHF. The DNA for the CDR3 is TGTGCCAGCTCACCATATCCAGGGGATAATTCACCCCTCCACTTT.

This chain links TRBV5-1 with TRBJ1-2; 7 bases are shared with TRBD1. The J segment lost 0 bases and the V segment lost 4 bases, leaving 9 bases of the junction unmatched. Germline loops: CDR1 SGHRS, CDR2 YFSETQ. CDR3 length: 16 residues. This CDR3 reads CASSSRDSLANYGYTF. As DNA, the CDR3 is TGCGCCAGCAGCAGCCGGGACAGCCTAGCTAACTATGGCTACACCTTC.

This sequence joins TRBV5-4 and TRBJ2-3; D may be TRBD1 (6 bases). This CDR3 has 16 amino acids. Germline assignment: CDR1 SGHNT and CDR2 YYREEE (reference sequence). The V gene lost 1 base and the J gene lost 2 bases, with 14 bases spanning the gap. CDR3 loop: CASSLFVGQHTDTQYF. The CDR3 DNA follows: TGTGCCAGCAGCTTGTTTGTCGGACAGCACACAGATACGCAGTATTTT. The variable domain in full, with the rest retrieved from reference TRBV5-4 and TRBJ2-3, is ETGVTQSPTHLIKTRGQQVTLRCSSQSGHNTVSWYQQALGQGPQFIFQYYREEENGRGNFPPRFSGLQFPNYSSELNVNALELDDSALYLCASSLFVGQHTDTQYFGPGTRLTVL.

This clone was detected a few times. The chain carries TRBV19 and TRBJ1-1, with D possibly TRBD1 on 6 matching bases. The germline V and J ends were trimmed by 7 bases and 2 bases, with 11 bases remaining between them. Germline CDR1 reads LNHDA; CDR2 reads SQIVND (reference sequence). This CDR3 comprises 13 residues. The CDR3 bases are TGTGCCAGTAATCCAGGGGTTAACACTGAAGCTTTCTTT. This codes for CASNPGVNTEAFF. Based on the CDR3 plus reference TRBV19 and TRBJ1-1, the full variable domain is DGGITQSPKYLFRKEGQNVTLSCEQNLNHDAMYWYRQDPGQGLRLIYYSQIVNDFQKGDIAEGYSVSREKKESFPLTVTSAQKNPTAFYLCASNPGVNTEAFFGQGTRLTVV.

V usage is TRBV7-3 and J usage is TRBJ2-1; tentatively, D is TRBD2 (6 bases). This CDR3 comprises 16 residues. Between the trimmed V and J ends, which lost 5 bases and 3 bases, there was a span of 17 bases. The germline V gene has CDR1 SGHTA and CDR2 FQGTGA. The CDR3 nucleotides are TGTGCCAGCAGCCCCCAAGGCGGGAACTTCTACAATGAGCAGTTCTTC. It codes for CASSPQGGNFYNEQFF. Looking up the rest from reference TRBV7-3 and TRBJ2-1 gives the full variable domain: GAGVSQTPSNKVTEKGKYVELRCDPISGHTALYWYRQSLGQGPEFLIYFQGTGAADDSGLPNDRFFAVRPEGSVSTLKIQRTERGDSAVYLCASSPQGGNFYNEQFFGPGTRLTVL.

The chain's CDR3 is CASSLDPGNEKLFF. CDR3 in DNA: TGTGCCAGCAGCTTAGACCCAGGGAATGAAAAACTGTTTTTT. This rearrangement joins TRBV7-2 to TRBJ1-4; D possibly corresponds to TRBD1 (5 bases). The CDR3 runs to 14 residues. Trimming stripped 1 base from V and 5 bases from J, with 8 bases between. From germline, CDR1 is SGHTA and CDR2 FQGNSA.

This chain connects TRBV5-1 to TRBJ1-6; D might be TRBD1 (5 bases). In germline, CDR1 is SGHRS, CDR2 YFSETQ. V lost 1 base and J 1 base, leaving 12 bases between the germline ends. CDR3 size: 17 residues. CDR3 amino acids: CASSLWQGTSYNSPLHF. The CDR3 DNA is TGCGCCAGCAGCTTGTGGCAGGGAACTTCCTATAATTCACCCCTCCACTTT. Based on the CDR3 plus reference TRBV5-1 and TRBJ1-6, the full variable domain is KAGVTQTPRYLIKTRGQQVTLSCSPISGHRSVSWYQQTPGQGLQFLFEYFSETQRNKGNFPGRFSGRQFSNSRSEMNVSTLELGDSALYLCASSLWQGTSYNSPLHFGNGTRLTVT.

CDR3 sequence reads: CASSSFHTQYF. The CDR3 DNA reads as TGTGCCAGCAGCTCTTTTCATACGCAGTATTTT. This chain joins TRBV7-2 and TRBJ2-3; D is uncertain. The ends were cut back, 4 bases at V and 7 bases at J, with 6 bases in the middle. The germline V gene has CDR1 SGHTA and CDR2 FQGNSA. CDR3 length: 11 residues.

The V and J genes are TRBV30 and TRBJ2-2, with D possibly matching TRBD2 (7 bases). Germline-derived CDR1 and CDR2 are GTSNPN and SVGIG (reference sequence). Deletions cut 2 bases from V and 3 bases from J, with 13 bases between. The CDR3 is 15 residues long. CDR3 sequence reads: CAWSRGRGHTGELFF. CDR3 nucleotide sequence: TGTGCCTGGAGTCGGGGGCGGGGGCACACCGGGGAGCTGTTTTTT.

This chain connects TRBV28 to TRBJ1-5, with 9 positions matching TRBD1. This CDR3 spans 14 amino acids. Looked up from germline, CDR1 is MDHEN and CDR2 is SYDVKM. Trimming at V came to 3 bases and at J to 4 bases, leaving 1 base not matched to a gene. The CDR3 here is CASSFGTGNQPQHF. CDR3 bases: TGTGCCAGCAGTTTCGGGACAGGGAATCAGCCCCAGCATTTT.

V is TRBV9 and J is TRBJ1-2; tentative D call: TRBD1 (6 bases). The CDR3 has 15 amino acids. Trimming took 4 bases from V and 5 from J, leaving 18 bases between them. Germline V CDR1 and CDR2: SGDLS, YYNGEE. The CDR3 is CASSPRHGGSYGYTF. The CDR3 coding sequence is TGTGCCAGCAGCCCCAGACATGGGGGCAGTTATGGCTACACCTTC.

About this clone: Other DNA sequences of this sample code for an identical CDR3. The V and J genes are TRBV10-3 and TRBJ2-1; 10 bases map to TRBD2. The V segment lost 4 bases and the J segment 5 bases; nucleotides outside the gene matches: 2. Germline CDR1 reads ENHRY; CDR2 reads SYGVKD. The CDR3 runs to 14 residues. The CDR3 bases are TGTGCCATCAGTGGTACTAGCGGGGACAATGAGCAGTTCTTC. Translating gives CAISGTSGDNEQFF.

This clone came up a few times. The CDR3 sequence is CASSAKTSLPQETQYF. The CDR3 coding sequence is TGTGCCAGCAGCGCTAAGACTAGCCTCCCGCAAGAGACCCAGTACTTC. The chain carries TRBV9 and TRBJ2-5; 7 nucleotides line up with TRBD2. The CDR3 sequence is 16 residues long. In germline, CDR1 is SGDLS, CDR2 YYNGEE. Losses at the gene ends were 3 bases for V and 2 bases for J; bases not matched to a gene: 10.

The V gene is TRBV14, the J gene TRBJ2-5; possibly TRBD1 for D (6 bases). Trimming pared 3 bases from V and 2 bases from J, leaving 13 bases between. CDR3 length: 15 amino acids. Germline V lookup: CDR1 SGHDN, CDR2 FVKESK. The CDR3 bases are TGTGCCAGCAGCCAGCCCGGGACATTGCAAGAGACCCAGTACTTC. This codes for CASSQPGTLQETQYF.

This clone was counted a few times. Other DNA variants within this sample encode the same CDR3. The chain joins TRBV4-3 to TRBJ2-3, with 15 nucleotides matching TRBD2. CDR3 length equals 18 residues. CDR1 is LGHNA, CDR2 YSLEER, per germline. Trimming took 0 bases from V and 8 from J; bases not matched to a gene: 9. The CDR3 region is CASSQDQVGLAGGSTQYF. The CDR3 DNA reads TGCGCCAGCAGCCAAGATCAGGTTGGACTAGCGGGGGGGTCTACGCAGTATTTT.

This clone has a handful of counts. The gene calls are TRBV10-3 and TRBJ2-2, with 10 bases that match TRBD2. Germline V gene data show CDR1 as ENHRY and CDR2 as SYGVKD. The CDR3 runs to 15 residues. Trimming at V came to 2 bases and at J to 7 bases, leaving 4 bases not matched to a gene. CDR3 region: CAISEQRGGLGELFF. CDR3 DNA sequence: TGTGCCATCAGTGAGCAGCGGGGGGGCCTCGGGGAGCTGTTTTTT.

The sample holds a few counts of this clone. The chain has TRBV10-2 and TRBJ2-3, with 14 nucleotides matching TRBD2. The ends lost 8 bases at V and 2 bases at J; junction bases unmatched: 18. This CDR3 spans 20 amino acids. Germline loops: CDR1 WSHSY, CDR2 SAAADI. The CDR3 bases are TGCGCCAGCTCCGGGGGGTCCGGACTAGCGGGAGGCCCCTTCACAGATACGCAGTATTTT. Its protein is CASSGGSGLAGGPFTDTQYF.

The chain carries TRBV7-9 and TRBJ1-1; D unresolved. CDR1 SEHNR and CDR2 FQNEAQ come from the germline V gene (reference sequence). The CDR3 sequence is 16 residues long. Trimming cost V 4 bases and J 4 bases, with 19 bases left between them. CDR3 bases: TGTGCCAGCAGCTCGACGTGGCGTGAGGGAGGCACTGAAGCTTTCTTT. This gives the protein CASSSTWREGGTEAFF.

The rearrangement uses TRBV18 and TRBJ1-2; D gene unclear. The germline V and J ends were trimmed by 5 bases and 4 bases, with 14 bases remaining between them. From germline, CDR1 is KGHSH and CDR2 LQKENI. The CDR3 is made up of 14 amino acids. CDR3 amino acids: CASSSTPPLYGYTF. The CDR3 nucleotides read TGTGCCAGCTCATCGACTCCACCCCTCTATGGCTACACCTTC.

This chain joins TRBV27 and TRBJ2-5, with D perhaps TRBD1 (5 bases). The closer fit of TRBJ2-7 to the DNA end suggests the J call may be wrong. Germline CDR1 MNHEY, CDR2 SMNVEV (reference sequence). The length of the CDR3 is 11 residues. Here the CDR3 reads CASGQAYEQYF. In DNA, the CDR3 is TGTGCCAGTGGACAAGCCTACGAGCAGTACTTC.

This chain links TRBV27 with TRBJ1-2; D uncertain. The V and J ends lost 10 bases and 4 bases respectively, with 10 bases between them. Germline V CDR1 and CDR2: MNHEY, SMNVEV (reference sequence). There are 11 residues in the CDR3. Here the CDR3 DNA reads TGTGCCACCGAGAACCCCTATGGCTACACCTTC. The encoded protein is CATENPYGYTF.

In its sample, this clone was seen a few times. The chain has TRBV2 and TRBJ1-1; D is unclear. The CDR3 is 12 amino acids. V lost 8 bases to trimming and J lost 1 base, with 8 bases between them. CDR1 is SNHLY, CDR2 FYNNEI, per germline. The CDR3 DNA follows: TGTGCCAGCGGACGGGAGAACACTGAAGCTTTCTTT. This sequence encodes CASGRENTEAFF. The full variable domain, in which reference TRBV2 and TRBJ1-1 provide the parts outside the CDR3, is EPEVTQTPSHQVTQMGQEVILRCVPISNHLYFYWYRQILGQKVEFLVSFYNNEISEKSEIFDDQFSVERPDGSNFTLKIRSTKLEDSAMYFCASGRENTEAFFGQGTRLTVV.

This clone came up once. This chain uses TRBV4-3 with TRBJ1-2; TRBD1 agrees at 9 bases. Germline CDR1 LGHNA, CDR2 YSLEER. V was clipped by 1 base and J by 10 bases; unmatched bases: 7. The CDR3 is 14 amino acids. CDR3 DNA sequence: TGCGCCAGCAGCCAAGTTATTTGGACAGGGGACTACACCTTC. Its translation is CASSQVIWTGDYTF.

A word on this clone: Mismatch with germline at one junction end may stem from a read error. This chain links TRBV7-7 with TRBJ1-5, with D possibly matching TRBD1 (5 bases). Germline assignment: CDR1 SSHAT and CDR2 FNYEAQ (reference sequence). The CDR3 is 13 amino acids. Here the CDR3 reads CASSQQENQPQHF. DNA of the CDR3: TGTGCTAGCAGCCAACAGGAAAATCAGCCCCAGCATTTT. The full variable domain, in which reference TRBV7-7 and TRBJ1-5 provide the parts outside the CDR3, is GAGVSQSPRYKVTKRGQDVTLRCDPISSHATLYWYQQALGQGPEFLTYFNYEAQPDKSGLPSDRFSAERPEGSISTLTIQRTEQRDSAMYRCASSQQENQPQHFGDGTRLSIL.